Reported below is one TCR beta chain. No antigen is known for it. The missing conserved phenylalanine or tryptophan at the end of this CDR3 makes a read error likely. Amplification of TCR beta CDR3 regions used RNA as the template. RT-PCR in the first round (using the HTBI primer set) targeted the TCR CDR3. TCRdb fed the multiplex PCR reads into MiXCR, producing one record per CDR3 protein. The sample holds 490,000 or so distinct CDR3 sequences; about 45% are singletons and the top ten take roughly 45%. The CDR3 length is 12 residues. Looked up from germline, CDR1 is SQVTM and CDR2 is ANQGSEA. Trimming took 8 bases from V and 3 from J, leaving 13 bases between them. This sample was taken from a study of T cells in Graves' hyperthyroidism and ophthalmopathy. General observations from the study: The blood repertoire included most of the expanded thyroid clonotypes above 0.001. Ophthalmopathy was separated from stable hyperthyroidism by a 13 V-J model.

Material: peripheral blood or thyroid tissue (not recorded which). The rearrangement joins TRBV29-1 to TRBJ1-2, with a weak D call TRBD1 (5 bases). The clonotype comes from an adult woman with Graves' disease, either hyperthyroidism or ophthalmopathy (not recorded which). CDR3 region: CSSPGTYYGYTL. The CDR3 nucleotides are TGCAGCAGTCCCGGGACGTACTATGGCTACACCTTA.